The next 12 T cell receptor beta chains were all read from a single sample in a study of T cell clonality in common variable immunodeficiency. Here immunoSEQ multiplex PCR was the method, and the copy in TCRdb shows in-frame clones only, minus some. The sample gives almost 20,000 clones, none seen only once, and the top ten clones hold approximately 2.6%. The antigens for these receptors are not known. Study-level points and caveats: Fewer deletions and N-nucleotide insertions were reportedly seen in common variable immunodeficiency TCR beta sequences.

Sequencing used peripheral blood mononuclear cells. The receptors were gathered from a human donor with common variable immunodeficiency.

CDR3 DNA (partial): TGTGCCAGCAGGCCTCGACAGGACCGGGGTTCACCC. It is translated as CASRPRQDRGSP. The complete CDR3 sequence is CASRPRQDRGSPLHF. This sequence joins TRBV7-2 and TRBJ1-6; a weak D match, TRBD1 (6 bases). The CDR3 end is not reached by the read, which stops 3 residues before it; the germline J gene fills it in. The V gene lost 6 bases and the J gene lost 9 bases, with 18 bases spanning the gap. The CDR3 length is 15 residues. CDR1 is SGHTA and CDR2 is FQGNSA in the germline V gene.

Turning to this clone: The read halts 3 residues ahead of the CDR3 end, with the missing end drawn from the germline J gene. The gene calls are TRBV18 and TRBJ1-2, with a possible D match to TRBD1 (6 bases). V was shortened by 4 bases and J by 4 bases, with 10 bases between the two germline ends. CDR3 length equals 13 residues. Germline V lookup: CDR1 KGHSH, CDR2 LQKENI. The sequenced CDR3 bases are TGTGCCAGCTCACGGGGGCAGATCTATGGC. It yields the protein CASSRGQIYG. The whole CDR3 protein is CASSRGQIYGYTF.

This clone was detected a few times. From the germline J gene comes the end of the CDR3, since the read stops 3 residues before it. This sequence joins TRBV11-3 and TRBJ2-5; TRBD2 agrees at 8 bases. Germline assignment: CDR1 SGHNT and CDR2 YENEEA. The CDR3 has 15 amino acids. The V and J ends lost 5 bases and 5 bases, in that order; junction bases with no gene match: 10. The CDR3 sequence: CASSPTAGVGETQYF. CDR3 DNA (partial): TGTGCCAGCAGCCCGACAGCGGGAGTGGGGGAGACC. The full variable domain, its missing parts supplied by reference TRBV11-3 and TRBJ2-5, is EAGVVQSPRYKIIEKKQPVAFWCNPISGHNTLYWYLQNLGQGPELLIRYENEEAVDDSQLPKDRFSAERLKGVDSTLKIQPAELGDSAVYLCASSPTAGVGETQYFGPGTRLLVL.

In regard to this clone: Sequencing ends 3 residues short of the CDR3 end; the germline J gene provides the rest. The chain employs TRBV6-2 or TRBV6-3 and TRBJ2-4, with a tentative D call TRBD2 (5 bases). Germline V gene sequence: CDR1 MNHEY, CDR2 SVGEGT. The CDR3 totals 14 residues. V was trimmed by 5 bases and J by 3 bases, leaving 11 bases between them. CDR3 DNA, as far as it was read: TGTGCCAGCAGTGGACTGGTCATCAAAAACATT. Amino acid sequence: CASSGLVIKNI. The whole CDR3 protein is CASSGLVIKNIQYF.

This clone was found a few times. The CDR3 end is not reached by the read, which stops 3 residues before it; the germline J gene fills it in. This chain joins TRBV6-1 and TRBJ2-7; 14 nucleotides align to TRBD2. Germline CDR1 MNHNS, CDR2 SASEGT. The V and J ends lost 1 base and 6 bases, in that order; junction bases with no gene match: 2. The CDR3 spans 15 residues. The CDR3 loop is CASSEGLAGGREQYF. The CDR3 DNA, read in part, is TGTGCCAGCAGTGAAGGACTAGCGGGGGGGCGCGAG.

Points on this clone: Sequencing ends 3 residues short of the CDR3 end; the germline J gene provides the rest. The V gene is TRBV6-1, the J gene TRBJ2-7, with 9 bases fitting TRBD2. The germline V gene has CDR1 MNHNS and CDR2 SASEGT. This CDR3 is built from 16 residues. The V and J ends lost 4 bases and 2 bases, in that order; junction bases with no gene match: 9. CDR3 protein: CASSGVSSGVPYEQYF. The DNA read from the CDR3 is TGTGCCAGCAGTGGGGTTTCTAGCGGGGTCCCCTACGAG.

As to this clone: Sequencing ends 3 residues short of the CDR3 end; the germline J gene provides the rest. This rearrangement joins TRBV5-1 to TRBJ2-7, with a tentative D call TRBD1 (6 bases). The CDR3 loop spans 13 amino acids. V was shortened by 5 bases and J by 0 bases, with 9 bases between the two germline ends. Germline V CDR1 and CDR2: SGHRS, YFSETQ. Incomplete CDR3 DNA: TGCGCCAGCAGACTGGACAGCTCCTACGAG. Translated, it gives CASRLDSSYE. The whole CDR3 protein is CASRLDSSYEQYF.

For this clone: Coverage ceases 3 residues before the CDR3 finishes, and the germline J gene fills in the end. V is TRBV18 and J is TRBJ2-1; D is unclear. Germline CDR1 KGHSH, CDR2 LQKENI. This CDR3 region has 14 residues. V gave up 0 bases and J gave up 2 bases, with 5 bases separating them. This chain's CDR3 is CASSPPAAYNEQFF. CDR3 bases read: TGTGCCAGCTCACCACCCGCGGCCTACAATGAG.

About this clone itself: Read coverage stops 3 residues before the CDR3 terminus; the germline J gene supplies the remainder. J is TRBJ2-5 and V is TRBV2, with 7 bases identical to TRBD2. The CDR3 runs 15 residues. V trimming: 3 bases; J trimming: 1 base; junction bases outside the gene matches: 5. Germline V CDR1 and CDR2: SNHLY, FYNNEI. CDR3 in amino acids: CASSDQGGAQETQYF. CDR3 DNA, as far as it was read: TGTGCCAGCAGTGACCAGGGAGGGGCCCAAGAGACC.

This clone is medium-sized (0.01 to 0.1%) in the sample. The observed sequence ends 3 residues before the CDR3 terminus, with the missing tail filled in from the germline J gene. The V gene is TRBV12-3 or TRBV12-4, the J gene TRBJ2-5, with 13 positions matching TRBD2. Unmatched junction bases numbered 7, after V lost 5 bases and J lost 4 bases. The CDR3 is made up of 16 amino acids. CDR3 in amino acids: CASSTWTSGGGETQYF. The covered CDR3 bases are TGTGCCAGCAGTACGTGGACTAGCGGGGGTGGAGAGACC.

This clone has ten or more counts. The read ends 3 residues early relative to the CDR3; the germline J gene fills the gap. V and J are TRBV5-1 and TRBJ2-1; 9 bases are a match to TRBD1. With V trimmed by 4 bases and J by 5 bases, 7 bases remained unmatched. Germline values: CDR1 SGHRS, CDR2 YFSETQ. The CDR3 has 15 residues. Incomplete CDR3 DNA: TGCGCCAGCAGCCCTGGCTGGACAGGGGACAATGAG. This gives the protein CASSPGWTGDNE. The whole CDR3 region reads CASSPGWTGDNEQFF.

This clone was seen only a few times. Additional DNA sequences in this sample encode the identical CDR3. CDR3 sequence: CASSLGTGGTLPQHF. The DNA read from the CDR3 is TGTGCCAGCAGCTTAGGCACAGGGGGGACTTTGCCC. V and J are TRBV7-2 and TRBJ1-5; 8 bases agree with TRBD1. The missing CDR3 end, 3 residues past where the read stops, is filled in from the germline J gene. Germline assignment: CDR1 SGHTA and CDR2 FQGNSA. Losses at the gene ends were 1 base for V and 9 bases for J; bases not matched to a gene: 8. The length of the CDR3 is 15 residues.